This T cell receptor beta chain stems from a study of blood T cell repertoires in COVID-19. Germline V gives CDR1 SGHKS, CDR2 YYEKEE (reference sequence). V was shortened by 4 bases and J by 0 bases, with 13 bases between the two germline ends. The CDR3 is 15 amino acids. In the source study's methods: Amplification from reference gene primers served as the basis for estimated nucleated cell counts. Profiled with immunoSEQ multiplex PCR; TCRdb holds only in-frame clones, not every one. D and trimming come from the DNA, and the V and J calls and clone size come from that table. The data hold 190,000 or so clones, with around 87% observed a single time.

The genes are TRBV5-5 and TRBJ1-1, with D possibly matching TRBD1 (5 bases). The sample was peripheral blood. The TCR was taken from a man aged 40-49 years with active or convalescent COVID-19. CDR3 residues: CASSPTGLMNTEAFF. As DNA, the CDR3 is TGTGCCAGCAGCCCCACAGGATTGATGAACACTGAAGCTTTCTTT. Full variable domain (missing parts from reference TRBV5-5 and TRBJ1-1): DAGVTQSPTHLIKTRGQQVTLRCSPISGHKSVSWYQQVLGQGPQFIFQYYEKEERGRGNFPDRFSARQFPNYSSELNVNALLLGDSALYLCASSPTGLMNTEAFFGQGTRLTVV.